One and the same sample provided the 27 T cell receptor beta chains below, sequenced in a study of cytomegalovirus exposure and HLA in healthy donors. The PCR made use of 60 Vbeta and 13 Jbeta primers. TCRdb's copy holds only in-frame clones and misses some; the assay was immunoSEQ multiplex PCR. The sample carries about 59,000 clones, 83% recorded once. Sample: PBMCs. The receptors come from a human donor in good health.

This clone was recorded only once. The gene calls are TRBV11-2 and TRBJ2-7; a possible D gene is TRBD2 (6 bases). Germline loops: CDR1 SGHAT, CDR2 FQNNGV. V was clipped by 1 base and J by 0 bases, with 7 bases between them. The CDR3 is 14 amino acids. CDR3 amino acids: CASSLGTISYEQYF. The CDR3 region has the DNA TGTGCCAGCAGCTTAGGGACTATCTCCTACGAGCAGTACTTC.

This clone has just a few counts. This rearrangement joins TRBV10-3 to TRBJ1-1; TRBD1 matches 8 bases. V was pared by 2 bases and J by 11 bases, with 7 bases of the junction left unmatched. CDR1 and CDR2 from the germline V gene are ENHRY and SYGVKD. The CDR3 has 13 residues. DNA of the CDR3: TGTGCCATCAGTGAGGACAGGGGAATGTTGGCTTTCTTT. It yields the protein CAISEDRGMLAFF.

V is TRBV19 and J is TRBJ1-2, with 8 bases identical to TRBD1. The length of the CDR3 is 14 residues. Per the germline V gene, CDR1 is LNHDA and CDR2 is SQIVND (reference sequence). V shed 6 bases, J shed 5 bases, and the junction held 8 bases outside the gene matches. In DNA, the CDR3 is TGTGCCAGTAGGTCCCCAGGGGGCGCGTATGGCTACACCTTC. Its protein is CASRSPGGAYGYTF.

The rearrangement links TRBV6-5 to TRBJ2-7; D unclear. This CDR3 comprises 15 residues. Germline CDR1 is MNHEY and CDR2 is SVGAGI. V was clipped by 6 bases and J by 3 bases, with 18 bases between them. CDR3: CASSTKPMVNYEQYF. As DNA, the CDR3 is TGTGCCAGCAGCACAAAACCAATGGTTAACTACGAGCAGTACTTC.

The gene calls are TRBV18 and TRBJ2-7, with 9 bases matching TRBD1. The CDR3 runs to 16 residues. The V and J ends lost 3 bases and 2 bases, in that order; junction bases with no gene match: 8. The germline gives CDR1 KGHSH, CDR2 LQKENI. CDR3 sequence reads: CASSPPSRTGAYEQYF. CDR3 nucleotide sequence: TGTGCCAGCTCACCCCCGTCAAGGACAGGGGCCTACGAGCAGTACTTC.

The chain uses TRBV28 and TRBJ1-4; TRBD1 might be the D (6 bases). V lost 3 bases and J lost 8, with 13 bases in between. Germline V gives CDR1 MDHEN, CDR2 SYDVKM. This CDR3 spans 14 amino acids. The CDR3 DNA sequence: TGTGCCAGCAGTTTGGTACAGGGTCGGGAAAAACTGTTTTTT. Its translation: CASSLVQGREKLFF.

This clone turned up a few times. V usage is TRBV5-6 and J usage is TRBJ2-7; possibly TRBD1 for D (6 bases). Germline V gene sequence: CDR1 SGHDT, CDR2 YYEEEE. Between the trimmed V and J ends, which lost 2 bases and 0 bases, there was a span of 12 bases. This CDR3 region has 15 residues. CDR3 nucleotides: TGTGCCAGCAGCTTACGAGGGGGTCTCTCCTACGAGCAGTACTTC. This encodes CASSLRGGLSYEQYF.

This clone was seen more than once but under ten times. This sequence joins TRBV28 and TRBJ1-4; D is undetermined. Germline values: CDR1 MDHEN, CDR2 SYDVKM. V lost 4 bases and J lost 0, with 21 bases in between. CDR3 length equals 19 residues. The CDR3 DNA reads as TGTGCCAGCAGTTCCCTACCCCTGTTTCGTACAGCAACTAATGAAAAACTGTTTTTT. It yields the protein CASSSLPLFRTATNEKLFF. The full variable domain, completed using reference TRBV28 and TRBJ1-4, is DVKVTQSSRYLVKRTGEKVFLECVQDMDHENMFWYRQDPGLGLRLIYFSYDVKMKEKGDIPEGYSVSREKKERFSLILESASTNQTSMYLCASSSLPLFRTATNEKLFFGSGTQLSVL.

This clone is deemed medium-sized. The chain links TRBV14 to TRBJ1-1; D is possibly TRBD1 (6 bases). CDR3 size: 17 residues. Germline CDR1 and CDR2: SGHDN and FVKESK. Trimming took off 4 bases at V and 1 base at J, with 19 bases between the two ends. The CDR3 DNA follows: TGTGCCAGCAGCCCCTCAAAAGGGGCAGGGGCGAACACTGAAGCTTTCTTT. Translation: CASSPSKGAGANTEAFF. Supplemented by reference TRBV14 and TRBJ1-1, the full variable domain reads EAGVTQFPSHSVIEKGQTVTLRCDPISGHDNLYWYRRVMGKEIKFLLHFVKESKQDESGMPNNRFLAERTGGTYSTLKVQPAELEDSGVYFCASSPSKGAGANTEAFFGQGTRLTVV.

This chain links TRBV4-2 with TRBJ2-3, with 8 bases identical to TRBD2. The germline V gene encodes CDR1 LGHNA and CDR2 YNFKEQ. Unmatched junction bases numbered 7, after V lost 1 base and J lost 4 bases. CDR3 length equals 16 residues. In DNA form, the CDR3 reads TGTGCCAGCAGCCAAGCGTCGGCGGGGGGTGCAGATACGCAGTATTTT. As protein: CASSQASAGGADTQYF.

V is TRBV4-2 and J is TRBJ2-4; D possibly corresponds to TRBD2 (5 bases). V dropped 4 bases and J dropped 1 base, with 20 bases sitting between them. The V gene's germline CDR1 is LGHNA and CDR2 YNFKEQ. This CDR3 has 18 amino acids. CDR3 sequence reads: CASSRGLSTVGAKNIQYF. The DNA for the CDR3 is TGTGCCAGCAGCCGTGGACTGTCTACGGTCGGCGCCAAAAACATTCAGTACTTC.

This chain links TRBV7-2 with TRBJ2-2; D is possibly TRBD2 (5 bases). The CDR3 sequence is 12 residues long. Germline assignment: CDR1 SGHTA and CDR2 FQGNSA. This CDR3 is CVLGANTGELFF. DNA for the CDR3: TGTGTTCTGGGAGCGAACACCGGGGAGCTGTTTTTT.

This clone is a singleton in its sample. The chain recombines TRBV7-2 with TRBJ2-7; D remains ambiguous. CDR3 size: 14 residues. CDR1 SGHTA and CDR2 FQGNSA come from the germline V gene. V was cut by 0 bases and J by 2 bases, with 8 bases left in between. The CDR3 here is CASSLARVAYEQYF. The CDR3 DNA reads TGTGCCAGCAGCTTAGCTCGGGTTGCCTACGAGCAGTACTTC.

This CDR3 is CASSGWTGGSETQYF. Written as DNA, the CDR3 is TGTGCCAGCAGTGGATGGACAGGGGGCAGTGAGACCCAGTACTTC. The rearrangement uses TRBV25-1 and TRBJ2-5; 11 nucleotides line up with TRBD1. V lost 4 bases to trimming and J lost 5 bases; unmatched junction nucleotides: 6. Germline lookup yields CDR1 MGHDK and CDR2 SYGVNS. This CDR3 contains 15 residues.

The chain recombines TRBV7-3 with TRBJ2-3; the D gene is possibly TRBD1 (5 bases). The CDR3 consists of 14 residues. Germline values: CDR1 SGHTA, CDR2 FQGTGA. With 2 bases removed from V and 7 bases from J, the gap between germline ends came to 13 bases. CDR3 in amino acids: CASSLSGPRNTQYF. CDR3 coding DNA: TGTGCCAGCAGCTTATCAGGGCCCCGCAATACGCAGTATTTT.

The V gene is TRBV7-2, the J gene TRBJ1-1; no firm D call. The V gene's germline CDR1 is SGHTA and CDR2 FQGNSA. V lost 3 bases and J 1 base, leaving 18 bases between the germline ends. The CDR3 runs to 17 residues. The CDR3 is CASSFPGKFWKNTEAFF. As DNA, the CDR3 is TGTGCCAGCAGCTTTCCCGGGAAATTCTGGAAGAACACTGAAGCTTTCTTT.

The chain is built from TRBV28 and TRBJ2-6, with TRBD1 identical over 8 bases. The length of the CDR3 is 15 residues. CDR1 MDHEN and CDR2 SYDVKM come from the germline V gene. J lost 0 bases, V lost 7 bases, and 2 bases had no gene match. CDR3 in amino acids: CASNTGGSGANVLTF. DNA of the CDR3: TGTGCCAGCAATACAGGGGGCTCTGGGGCCAACGTCCTGACTTTC.

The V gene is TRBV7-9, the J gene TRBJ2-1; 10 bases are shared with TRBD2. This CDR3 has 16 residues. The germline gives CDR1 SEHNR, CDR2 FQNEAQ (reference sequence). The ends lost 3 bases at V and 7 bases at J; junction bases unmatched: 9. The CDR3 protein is CASSLTGLAGENEQFF. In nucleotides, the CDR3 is TGTGCCAGCAGCTTGACTGGCCTAGCGGGAGAGAATGAGCAGTTCTTC.

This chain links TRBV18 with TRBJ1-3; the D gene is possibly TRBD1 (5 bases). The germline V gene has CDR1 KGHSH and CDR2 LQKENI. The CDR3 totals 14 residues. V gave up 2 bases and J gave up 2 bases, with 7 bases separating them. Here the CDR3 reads CASSPGAAGNTIYF. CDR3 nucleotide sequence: TGTGCCAGCTCACCAGGGGCAGCTGGAAACACCATATATTTT. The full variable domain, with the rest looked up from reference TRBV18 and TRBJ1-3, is NAGVMQNPRHLVRRRGQEARLRCSPMKGHSHVYWYRQLPEEGLKFMVYLQKENIIDESGMPKERFSAEFPKEGPSILRIQQVVRGDSAAYFCASSPGAAGNTIYFGEGSWLTVV.

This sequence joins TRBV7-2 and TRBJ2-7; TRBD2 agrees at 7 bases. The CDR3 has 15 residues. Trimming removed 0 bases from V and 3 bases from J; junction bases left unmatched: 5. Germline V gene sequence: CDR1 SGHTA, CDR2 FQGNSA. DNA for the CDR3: TGTGCCAGCAGCTTAGCGCTGTCGGGGGGCTACGAGCAGTACTTC. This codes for CASSLALSGGYEQYF.

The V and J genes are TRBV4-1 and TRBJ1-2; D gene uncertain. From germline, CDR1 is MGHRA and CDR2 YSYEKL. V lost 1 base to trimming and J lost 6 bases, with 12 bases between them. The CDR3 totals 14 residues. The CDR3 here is CASSQVGRSDGYTF. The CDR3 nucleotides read TGCGCCAGCAGCCAAGTAGGCAGGTCCGATGGCTACACCTTC.

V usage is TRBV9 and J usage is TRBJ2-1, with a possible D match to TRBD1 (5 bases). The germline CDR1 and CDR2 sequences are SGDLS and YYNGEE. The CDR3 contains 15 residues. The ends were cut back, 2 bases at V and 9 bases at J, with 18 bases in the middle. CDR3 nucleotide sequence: TGTGCCAGCAGCGTTTCGCCACAGGCATTAAGTGAGCAGTTCTTC. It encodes CASSVSPQALSEQFF.

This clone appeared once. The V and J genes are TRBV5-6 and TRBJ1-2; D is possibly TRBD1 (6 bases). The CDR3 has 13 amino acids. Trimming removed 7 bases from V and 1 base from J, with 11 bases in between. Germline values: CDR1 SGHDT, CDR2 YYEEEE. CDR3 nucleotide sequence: TGTGCCAGCCGTAGGACAGTTAACTATGGCTACACCTTC. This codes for CASRRTVNYGYTF.

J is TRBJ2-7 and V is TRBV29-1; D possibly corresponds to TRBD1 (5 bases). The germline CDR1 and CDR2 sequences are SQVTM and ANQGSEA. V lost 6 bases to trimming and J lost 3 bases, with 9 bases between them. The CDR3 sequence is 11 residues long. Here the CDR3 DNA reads TGCAGCGTGGGGCTGAGCTACGAGCAGTACTTC. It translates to CSVGLSYEQYF.

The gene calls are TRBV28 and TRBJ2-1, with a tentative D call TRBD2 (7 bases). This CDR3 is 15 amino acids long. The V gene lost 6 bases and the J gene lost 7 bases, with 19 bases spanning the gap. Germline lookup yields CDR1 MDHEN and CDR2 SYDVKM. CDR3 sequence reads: CASSSIWGGYNEQFF. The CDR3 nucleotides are TGTGCCAGCAGCTCAATCTGGGGGGGCTATAATGAGCAGTTCTTC.

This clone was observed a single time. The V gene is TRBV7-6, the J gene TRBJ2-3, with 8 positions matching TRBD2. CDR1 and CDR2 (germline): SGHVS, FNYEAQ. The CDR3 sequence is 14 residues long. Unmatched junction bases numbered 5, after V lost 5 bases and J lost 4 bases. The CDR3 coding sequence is TGTGCCAGCAGCCTGGGTAGCGGGGCAGATACGCAGTATTTT. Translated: CASSLGSGADTQYF. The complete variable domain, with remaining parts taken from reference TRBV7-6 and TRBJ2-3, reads GAGVSQSPRYKVTKRGQDVALRCDPISGHVSLYWYRQALGQGPEFLTYFNYEAQQDKSGLPNDRFSAERPEGSISTLTIQRTEQRDSAMYRCASSLGSGADTQYFGPGTRLTVL.

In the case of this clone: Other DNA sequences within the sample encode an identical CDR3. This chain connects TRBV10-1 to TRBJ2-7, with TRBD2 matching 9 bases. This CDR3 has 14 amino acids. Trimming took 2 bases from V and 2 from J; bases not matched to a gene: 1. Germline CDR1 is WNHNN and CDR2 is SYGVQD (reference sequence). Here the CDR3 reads CASSEAGGAYEQYF. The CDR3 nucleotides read TGCGCCAGCAGTGAGGCGGGGGGGGCCTACGAGCAGTACTTC.